This T cell receptor beta chain originates from a study of Ad26.COV2.S vaccination and SARS-CoV-2 variants. Study details: Recipients of Ad26.COV2.S got it intramuscularly, once or twice 56 days apart.

Specified treatment: about 20 received Ad26.COV2.S at low or high dose, single or two shots; 5 received placebo; per-sample allocation not given. Material that was analyzed had been drawn on day 63 after the first vaccine or placebo injection. Germline lookup yields CDR1 SGHTA and CDR2 FQGNSA. The CDR3 is 16 amino acids. With V trimmed by 4 bases and J by 7 bases, 12 bases remained unmatched. The study, taken as a whole, reports: Spike-specific TCR breadth in vaccine recipients exceeded that seen in placebo recipients.

To note about this clone: What it binds is not known.

Only in-frame clones appear in the TCRdb table, and some are missing; sequencing was by immunoSEQ multiplex PCR. Seen here are 450,000 to 550,000 clones, roughly nine tenths observed once, and the top ten hold 1.5% to 2%. Sequencing was performed on peripheral blood, taken in a trial of Ad26.COV2.S vaccine versus placebo. The gene calls are TRBV7-2 and TRBJ1-4; 7 bases match TRBD1. The sequence was collected from a person aged 18-65 years who received the Ad26.COV2.S COVID-19 vaccine or a placebo. CDR3: CASSSSADREGEKLFF. For the CDR3, the DNA is TGTGCCAGCAGCTCGTCGGCAGACAGGGAGGGTGAAAAACTGTTTTTT.